Below, 20 T cell receptor beta chains from the same sample are listed, as sequenced in a study of vaccination and CD4 T cells after COVID-19 (dated by TCRdb to the early 2020s). The library was produced with PCR. TCRdb lists the instrument as Illumina iSeq 100. DNA from cultured CD4+ T cells was subjected to TCR sequencing with the Oncomine TCR Beta short-read assay at the Johns Hopkins FTIC core. TCRdb trimmed public reads at Q25 via fastp, called clones via MiXCR and kept in-frame beta chains. Every CDR3 protein is listed once, alongside the most common genes and DNA of its rows. This sample has around 15,000 distinct CDR3 sequences in its table, and under 50% of those were observed once. Of the sample, 10% to 15% is held by the ten largest clones. These receptors' antigens are unknown. Interpreted using the paper, the treatment or condition label stands for: approximately 9-day PBMC culture with coronavirus spike peptide pools or control peptides (ViraFEST assay).

Sequenced material: CD4+ T cells from blood, cultured in vitro. The receptors stem from a human donor who had recovered from COVID-19.

The chain couples TRBV19 to TRBJ1-2; 7 bases fit TRBD1. The J segment lost 4 bases and the V segment lost 6 bases, leaving 2 bases of the junction unmatched. Germline V gene lookup returns CDR1 LNHDA and CDR2 SQIVND (reference sequence). The CDR3 loop spans 12 amino acids. CDR3 coding DNA: TGTGCCAGTAGACGGGACAGCTATGGCTACACCTTC. Translated, it gives CASRRDSYGYTF.

This chain links TRBV5-6 with TRBJ1-2; tentative D call: TRBD1 (5 bases). V lost 2 bases to trimming and J lost 8 bases, with 13 bases between them. The V gene's germline CDR1 is SGHDT and CDR2 YYEEEE. The CDR3 extends over 13 amino acids. Here the CDR3 DNA reads TGTGCCAGCAGCTTAGGCAGGGTATACGGCTACACCTTC. This sequence encodes CASSLGRVYGYTF.

This clonotype was seen a single time. The CDR3 DNA follows: TGTGCCAGCAGCCCCGACAGGGGCGAGCAGTACTTC. Its translation is CASSPDRGEQYF. The chain employs TRBV7-9 and TRBJ2-7; 8 positions agree with TRBD1. V gave up 5 bases and J gave up 6 bases; unmatched junction bases: 3. The germline CDR1 and CDR2 sequences are SEHNR and FQNEAQ (reference sequence). The CDR3 covers 12 residues.

The gene calls are TRBV11-3 and TRBJ2-5; 8 nucleotides align to TRBD1. The germline gives CDR1 SGHNT, CDR2 YENEEA. This CDR3 has 16 amino acids. J was trimmed by 4 bases and V by 4 bases; bases with no gene match: 11. CDR3: CASSYWAGGSPETQYF. The CDR3 DNA sequence: TGTGCCAGCAGCTATTGGGCAGGGGGCTCCCCAGAGACCCAGTACTTC.

V and J are TRBV10-2 and TRBJ2-2, with 8 bases matching TRBD1. J gave up 3 bases and V 3 bases, and 6 bases lay outside the gene matches. Germline loops: CDR1 WSHSY, CDR2 SAAADI. This CDR3 has 16 residues. CDR3 amino acids: CASSDSDRAYTGELFF. In DNA form, the CDR3 reads TGCGCCAGCAGTGACTCGGACAGGGCGTACACCGGGGAGCTGTTTTTT.

The genes are TRBV2 and TRBJ1-2, with 7 bases that match TRBD1. Germline V gene data show CDR1 as SNHLY and CDR2 as FYNNEI. With 6 bases clipped from V and 4 bases from J, the junction kept 5 bases outside the gene matches. This CDR3 is 13 amino acids long. The CDR3 nucleotides are TGTGCCAGCAGGACGGGGACAGCCTATGGCTACACCTTC. Residues: CASRTGTAYGYTF.

The V gene is TRBV24-1, the J gene TRBJ2-7; D perhaps matches TRBD2 (5 bases). This CDR3 region has 14 residues. The V and J ends lost 3 bases and 1 base respectively, with 9 bases between them. Germline V CDR1 and CDR2: KGHDR, SFDVKD. The CDR3 region has the DNA TGTGCCACCAGTGATCCGGGGTCTTCCTACGAGCAGTACTTC. Residues: CATSDPGSSYEQYF.

The chain couples TRBV6-1 to TRBJ2-3, with 7 nucleotides matching TRBD1. J lost 4 bases, V lost 8 bases, and 6 bases had no gene match. In germline, CDR1 is MNHNS, CDR2 SASEGT. The CDR3 length is 13 residues. For the CDR3, the DNA is TGTGCCAGCCAACAGGGGAGTCCAGATACGCAGTATTTT. Its protein is CASQQGSPDTQYF.

This chain uses TRBV4-2 with TRBJ2-3; 15 bases match TRBD2. The CDR3 has 17 residues. V dropped 1 base and J dropped 5; count of bases not matched to a gene: 4. Germline CDR1 reads LGHNA; CDR2 reads YNFKEQ. The CDR3 nucleotides read TGTGCCAGCAGCCAAGGGACTAGCGGGAGGGGAGGAGATACGCAGTATTTT. It yields the protein CASSQGTSGRGGDTQYF.

The table lists this clonotype with a few counts. The CDR3 DNA reads TGTGCCAGCAGGGTTTCCCAGGGGGCCCCTCGCTATGGCTACACCTTC. Protein product: CASRVSQGAPRYGYTF. V and J are TRBV6-1 and TRBJ1-2; 8 positions match TRBD1. Germline values: CDR1 MNHNS, CDR2 SASEGT. The J segment lost 4 bases and the V segment lost 6 bases, leaving 13 bases of the junction unmatched. The CDR3 totals 16 residues.

The chain couples TRBV10-1 to TRBJ2-1; unclear D gene. V lost 2 bases to trimming and J lost 12 bases, with 11 bases between them. Looked up from germline, CDR1 is WNHNN and CDR2 is SYGVQD (reference sequence). The CDR3 totals 12 residues. In DNA, the CDR3 is TGCGCCAGCAGTGAGGGGGATTTACGGCAGTTCTTC. It yields the protein CASSEGDLRQFF.

V is TRBV2 and J is TRBJ1-5, with D possibly TRBD1 on 6 matching bases. Germline CDR1 reads SNHLY; CDR2 reads FYNNEI. Trimming stripped 4 bases from V and 2 bases from J, with 12 bases between. The CDR3 is made up of 15 amino acids. The CDR3 spells CASSGRGGGNQPQHF. Written as DNA, the CDR3 is TGTGCCAGCAGTGGGAGGGGGGGCGGCAATCAGCCCCAGCATTTT.

This clonotype occurred a few times. This chain connects TRBV6-1 to TRBJ1-1; no clear D gene. There are 13 residues in the CDR3. The germline gives CDR1 MNHNS, CDR2 SASEGT. V lost 0 bases and J 4 bases, leaving 6 bases between the germline ends. CDR3 protein: CASSEALATEAFF. The DNA of the CDR3 is TGTGCCAGCAGTGAAGCACTCGCCACTGAAGCTTTCTTT.

The CDR3: CASSLILAGTGGETQYF. The CDR3 nucleotides read TGTGCCAGCAGCTTAATCCTAGCGGGAACGGGTGGAGAGACCCAGTACTTC. The V gene is TRBV7-9, the J gene TRBJ2-5; 9 nucleotides align to TRBD2. The germline CDR1 and CDR2 sequences are SEHNR and FQNEAQ (reference sequence). The CDR3 covers 17 residues. J was trimmed by 4 bases and V by 2 bases; bases with no gene match: 11.

V and J are TRBV11-2 and TRBJ2-2; 9 bases are a match to TRBD1. The V segment lost 5 bases and the J segment 8 bases; nucleotides outside the gene matches: 6. CDR3 length: 14 residues. From germline, CDR1 is SGHAT and CDR2 FQNNGV. The CDR3 region has the DNA TGTGCCAGCAGCCGGGACAGGGTGGTTGGGGAGCTGTTTTTT. It is translated as CASSRDRVVGELFF. Complete variable domain (other parts from reference TRBV11-2 and TRBJ2-2): EAGVAQSPRYKIIEKRQSVAFWCNPISGHATLYWYQQILGQGPKLLIQFQNNGVVDDSQLPKDRFSAERLKGVDSTLKIQPAKLEDSAVYLCASSRDRVVGELFFGEGSRLTVL.

In the case of this clonotype: At one of its ends the junction is not consistent with the germline gene, which may arise from a read error. The V gene is TRBV19, the J gene TRBJ1-5; no definite D call. CDR1 LNHDA and CDR2 SQIVND come from the germline V gene (reference sequence). The CDR3 is 12 amino acids. Here the CDR3 DNA reads TGTGCCAGTAGTCCCCGTAATCAGCCCCGGCATTTT. It specifies CASSPRNQPRHF.

The chain combines TRBV6-2 or TRBV6-3 with TRBJ1-5, with D tentatively TRBD1 (5 bases). The CDR3 runs to 16 residues. Germline CDR1 and CDR2: MNHEY and SVGEGT. Trimming took 5 bases from V and 1 from J, leaving 15 bases between them. The chain's CDR3 is CASSKGGTVSNQPQHF. CDR3 bases: TGTGCCAGCAGTAAAGGCGGGACGGTGAGCAATCAGCCCCAGCATTTT.

The rearrangement uses TRBV29-1 and TRBJ2-3, with D possibly being TRBD1 (6 bases). This CDR3 has 14 amino acids. Germline V CDR1 and CDR2: SQVTM, ANQGSEA. The V end was cut by 6 bases, the J end by 2 bases, with 15 bases between. This CDR3 reads CSVSYRVNTDTQYF. The DNA of the CDR3 is TGCAGCGTAAGTTACAGGGTGAACACAGATACGCAGTATTTT.

This clonotype was counted between two and nine times. The V call is TRBV6-1, the J call TRBJ1-4; 9 bases agree with TRBD1. The ends lost 5 bases at V and 6 bases at J; junction bases unmatched: 4. CDR1 and CDR2 (germline): MNHNS, SASEGT. The CDR3 runs to 14 residues. CDR3 sequence reads: CASSKTGGDEKLFF. For the CDR3, the DNA is TGTGCCAGCAGTAAAACAGGGGGCGATGAAAAACTGTTTTTT.

The chain uses TRBV18 and TRBJ1-5, with D hard to call. The CDR3 has 13 amino acids. CDR1 is KGHSH, CDR2 LQKENI, per germline. The V gene lost 1 base and the J gene lost 4 bases, with 5 bases spanning the gap. In nucleotides, the CDR3 is TGTGCCAGCTCACCACAATGGAATCAGCCCCAGCATTTT. Amino acid sequence: CASSPQWNQPQHF.